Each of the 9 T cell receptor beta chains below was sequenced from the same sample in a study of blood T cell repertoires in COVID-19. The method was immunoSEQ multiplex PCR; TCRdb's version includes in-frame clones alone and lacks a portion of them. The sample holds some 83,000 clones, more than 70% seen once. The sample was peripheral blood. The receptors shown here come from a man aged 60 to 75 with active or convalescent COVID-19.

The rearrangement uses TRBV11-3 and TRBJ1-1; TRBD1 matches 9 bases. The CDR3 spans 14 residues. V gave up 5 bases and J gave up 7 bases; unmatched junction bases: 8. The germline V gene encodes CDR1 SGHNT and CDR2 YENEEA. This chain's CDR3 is CASSPGQGFGEAFF. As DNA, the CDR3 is TGTGCCAGCAGCCCCGGACAGGGGTTTGGTGAAGCTTTCTTT.

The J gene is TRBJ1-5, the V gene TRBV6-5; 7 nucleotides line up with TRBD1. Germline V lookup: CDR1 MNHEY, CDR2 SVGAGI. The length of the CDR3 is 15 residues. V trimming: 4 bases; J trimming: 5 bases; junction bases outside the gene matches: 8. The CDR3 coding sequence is TGTGCCAGCAGTTCGTCGGGCAGGGGGGATCAGCCCCAGCATTTT. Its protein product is CASSSSGRGDQPQHF.

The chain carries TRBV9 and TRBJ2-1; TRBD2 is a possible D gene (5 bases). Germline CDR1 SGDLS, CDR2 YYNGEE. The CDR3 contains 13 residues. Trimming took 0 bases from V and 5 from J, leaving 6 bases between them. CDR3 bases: TGTGCCAGCAGCGTAGTCGGGAACAATGAGCAGTTCTTC. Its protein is CASSVVGNNEQFF.

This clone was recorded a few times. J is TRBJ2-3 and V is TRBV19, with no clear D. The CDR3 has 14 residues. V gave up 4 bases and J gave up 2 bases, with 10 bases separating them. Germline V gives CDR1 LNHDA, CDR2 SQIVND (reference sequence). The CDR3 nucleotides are TGTGCCAGTAGTAATCAACAGCTCACAGATACGCAGTATTTT. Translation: CASSNQQLTDTQYF. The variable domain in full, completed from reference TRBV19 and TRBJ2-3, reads DGGITQSPKYLFRKEGQNVTLSCEQNLNHDAMYWYRQDPGQGLRLIYYSQIVNDFQKGDIAEGYSVSREKKESFPLTVTSAQKNPTAFYLCASSNQQLTDTQYFGPGTRLTVL.

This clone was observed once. The CDR3 DNA is TGTGCCAGCAGTCATATCACCGGGACAGGGGCATCGAACACTGAAGCTTTCTTT. It encodes CASSHITGTGASNTEAFF. The chain combines TRBV7-9 with TRBJ1-1; 10 bases line up with TRBD1. The ends lost 6 bases at V and 1 base at J; junction bases unmatched: 14. Germline-derived CDR1 and CDR2 are SEHNR and FQNEAQ (reference sequence). The CDR3 sequence is 18 residues long.

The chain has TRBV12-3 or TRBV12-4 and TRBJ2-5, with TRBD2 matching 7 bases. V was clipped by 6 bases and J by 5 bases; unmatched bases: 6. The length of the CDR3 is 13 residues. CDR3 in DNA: TGTGCCAGCAGCCCGACTAGCTTTGAGACCCAGTACTTC. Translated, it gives CASSPTSFETQYF.

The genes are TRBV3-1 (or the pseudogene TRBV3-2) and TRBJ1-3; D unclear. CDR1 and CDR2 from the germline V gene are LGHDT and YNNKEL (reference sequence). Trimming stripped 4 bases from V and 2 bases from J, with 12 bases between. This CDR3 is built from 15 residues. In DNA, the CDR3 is TGTGCCAGCAGCCCAATGGGCAGCCCTGGAAACACCATATATTTT. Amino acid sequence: CASSPMGSPGNTIYF.

The CDR3 sequence: CASSPQSWAPDGYTF. CDR3 DNA sequence: TGTGCCAGCAGCCCCCAGAGCTGGGCTCCGGATGGCTACACCTTC. The chain couples TRBV7-2 to TRBJ1-2; D gene uncertain. This CDR3 has 15 residues. The germline gives CDR1 SGHTA, CDR2 FQGNSA. The V end lost 5 bases, the J end lost 6 bases, and 19 bases lay between the germline ends.

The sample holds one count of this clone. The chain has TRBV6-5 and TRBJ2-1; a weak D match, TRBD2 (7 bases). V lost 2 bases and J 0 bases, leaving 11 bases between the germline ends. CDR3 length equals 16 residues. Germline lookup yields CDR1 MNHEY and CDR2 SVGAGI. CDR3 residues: CASSYRGAGSYNEQFF. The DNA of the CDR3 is TGTGCCAGCAGTTACCGGGGGGCGGGCTCCTACAATGAGCAGTTCTTC.